One and the same sample provided the 10 T cell receptor beta chains below, sequenced in a study of CD8 T cells in ankylosing spondylitis. MiXCR, applied by TCRdb to the 5' RACE reads, yields one record per CDR3 protein. The sample shows roughly 130,000 distinct CDR3 sequences, roughly 7.3% of them seen only once. Sequenced input: blood, either unsorted or a sorted T cell fraction (not recorded which). These receptors came from a male donor with ankylosing spondylitis or in good health (not recorded which).

This clonotype appeared many times. The chain links TRBV20-1 to TRBJ2-7; 7 bases are shared with TRBD2. V was clipped by 0 bases and J by 2 bases; unmatched bases: 4. This CDR3 has 14 residues. Germline V CDR1 and CDR2: DFQATT, SNEGSKA (reference sequence). The CDR3 DNA follows: TGCAGTGCTAGAGATCCCGGGGGGACCTACGAGCAGTACTTC. It translates to CSARDPGGTYEQYF.

This clonotype has ten or more counts. The J gene is TRBJ1-2, the V gene TRBV20-1; D unresolved. Per germline, CDR1 DFQATT and CDR2 SNEGSKA (reference sequence). Deletions cut 2 bases from V and 4 bases from J, with 5 bases between. There are 11 residues in the CDR3. The CDR3, as DNA: TGCAGTGCTAGAAACTCCTATGGCTACACCTTC. Translated, it gives CSARNSYGYTF.

Ten or more counts support this clonotype. The chain joins TRBV18 to TRBJ2-3; TRBD2 is a possible D gene (6 bases). The CDR3 is made up of 14 amino acids. CDR1 is KGHSH and CDR2 is LQKENI in the germline V gene. V lost 7 bases and J 0 bases, leaving 11 bases between the germline ends. The CDR3 DNA is TGTGCCAGCTGTCCAGCGGGCAGCACAGATACGCAGTATTTT. It encodes CASCPAGSTDTQYF.

This clonotype was observed at least ten times. The junction departs from the called germline gene at one end, perhaps through a read error. The chain links TRBV2 to TRBJ2-2, with 11 positions matching TRBD1. Germline V lookup: CDR1 SNHLY, CDR2 FYNNEI. The CDR3 is 15 residues long. The CDR3 region is CASSEGTGGTGELFF. CDR3 nucleotide sequence: TGTGCCAGCAGCGAAGGGACAGGGGGCACCGGGGAGCTGTTTTTT.

This clonotype was seen many times. The chain combines TRBV6-1 with TRBJ2-1; no reliable D call. The germline gives CDR1 MNHNS, CDR2 SASEGT. The V gene lost 8 bases and the J gene lost 5 bases, with 19 bases spanning the gap. CDR3 length equals 15 residues. CDR3 nucleotides: TGTGCCAGCTCAAGCCGATGGGCTAACAACAATGAGCAGTTCTTC. This sequence encodes CASSSRWANNNEQFF.

The rearrangement joins TRBV24-1 to TRBJ2-1; TRBD1 is a possible D gene (6 bases). This CDR3 region has 19 residues. Germline lookup yields CDR1 KGHDR and CDR2 SFDVKD. The V gene lost 3 bases and the J gene lost 5 bases, with 25 bases spanning the gap. Written as DNA, the CDR3 is TGTGCCACCAGTGATCCTCGGACAGCCGAGGGATCGTCTAACAATGAGCAGTTCTTC. Residues: CATSDPRTAEGSSNNEQFF.

The rearrangement uses TRBV27 and TRBJ2-7; tentative D call: TRBD1 (6 bases). The CDR3 extends over 14 amino acids. V was shortened by 8 bases and J by 4 bases, with 18 bases between the two germline ends. Looked up from germline, CDR1 is MNHEY and CDR2 is SMNVEV (reference sequence). CDR3 sequence: CASRAIDRFYEQYF. DNA for the CDR3: TGTGCCAGCCGTGCCATCGACAGGTTTTACGAGCAGTACTTC.

This clonotype has ten or more counts. This chain links TRBV5-1 with TRBJ1-5; 11 bases map to TRBD1. The CDR3 covers 15 residues. J was trimmed by 6 bases and V by 4 bases; bases with no gene match: 6. CDR1 and CDR2 (germline): SGHRS, YFSETQ. The DNA for the CDR3 is TGCGCCAGCAGCACCGGGACAGGGGGTTTTCAGCCCCAGCATTTT. This codes for CASSTGTGGFQPQHF.

Ten or more counts support this clonotype. V usage is TRBV5-1 and J usage is TRBJ2-7, with D hard to call. The V gene lost 6 bases and the J gene lost 6 bases, with 22 bases spanning the gap. Looked up from germline, CDR1 is SGHRS and CDR2 is YFSETQ. This CDR3 is built from 15 residues. DNA of the CDR3: TGCGCCAGCACCGAGCTCGCACAGTCGACAAGCGAGCAGTACTTC. Translated, it gives CASTELAQSTSEQYF.

Comments on this clonotype: Given a much more abundant clone one base away, this may be a read error. CDR3 protein: CASSTGGDCGYTF. The CDR3 DNA is TGTGCCAGCAGCACAGGGGGCGACTGTGGCTACACCTTC. The rearrangement joins TRBV6-1 to TRBJ1-2; TRBD1 aligns across 9 bases. This CDR3 is built from 13 residues. CDR1 is MNHNS and CDR2 is SASEGT in the germline V gene. With 6 bases clipped from V and 7 bases from J, the junction kept 6 bases outside the gene matches.